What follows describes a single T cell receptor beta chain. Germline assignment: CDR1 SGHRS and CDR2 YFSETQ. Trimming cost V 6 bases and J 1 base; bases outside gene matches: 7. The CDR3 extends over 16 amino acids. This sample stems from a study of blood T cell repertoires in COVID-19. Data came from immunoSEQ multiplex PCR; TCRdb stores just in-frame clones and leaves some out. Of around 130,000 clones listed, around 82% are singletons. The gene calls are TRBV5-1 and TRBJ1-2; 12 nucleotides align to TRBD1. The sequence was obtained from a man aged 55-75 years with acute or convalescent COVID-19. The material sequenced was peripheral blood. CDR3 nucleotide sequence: TGCGCCAGCACTCCGGGACAGGGGGCTGTTAACTATGGCTACACCTTC. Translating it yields CASTPGQGAVNYGYTF. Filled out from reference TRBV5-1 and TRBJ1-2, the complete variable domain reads KAGVTQTPRYLIKTRGQQVTLSCSPISGHRSVSWYQQTPGQGLQFLFEYFSETQRNKGNFPGRFSGRQFSNSRSEMNVSTLELGDSALYLCASTPGQGAVNYGYTFGSGTRLTVV.